This T cell receptor beta chain was captured by sequencing in a study of T cells after yellow fever vaccination. CDR3 length equals 15 residues. Germline V lookup: CDR1 SGHVS, CDR2 FQNEAQ. V lost 2 bases to trimming and J lost 4 bases, with 12 bases between them. TCR cDNA was made by 5'RACE template switching, adding a universal primer site and UMIs. Using its own MiXCR run on the 5' RACE reads, TCRdb lists one record per CDR3 protein. There are about 510,000 distinct CDR3 sequences in the sample; 20% to 25% occur only once, and less than 20% lies in the top ten. Here the sequenced sample was PBMCs, taken roughly 20 days after the first yellow fever vaccination. The chain uses TRBV7-8 and TRBJ1-5, with unresolved D. The receptor was isolated from a man aged 18 to 30 who received the YFV17D yellow fever vaccine. The DNA for the CDR3 is TGTGCCAGCAGCTTACCCGGGGTCGGAAATCAGCCCCAGCATTTT. Its protein is CASSLPGVGNQPQHF.